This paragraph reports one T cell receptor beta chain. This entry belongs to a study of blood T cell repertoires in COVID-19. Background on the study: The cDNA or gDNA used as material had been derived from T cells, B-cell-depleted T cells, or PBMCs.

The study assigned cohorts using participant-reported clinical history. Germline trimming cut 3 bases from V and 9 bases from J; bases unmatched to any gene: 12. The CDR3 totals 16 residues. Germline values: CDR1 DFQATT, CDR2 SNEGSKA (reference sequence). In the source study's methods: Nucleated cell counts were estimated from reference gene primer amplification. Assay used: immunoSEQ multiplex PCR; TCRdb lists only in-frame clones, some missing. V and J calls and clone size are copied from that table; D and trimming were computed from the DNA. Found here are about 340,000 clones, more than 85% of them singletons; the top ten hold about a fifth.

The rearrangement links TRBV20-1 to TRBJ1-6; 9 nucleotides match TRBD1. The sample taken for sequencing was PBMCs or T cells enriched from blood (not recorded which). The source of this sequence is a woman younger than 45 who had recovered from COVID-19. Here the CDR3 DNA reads TGCAGTGCTAGTTTCGGACAGGGGTCAGTAGGTTCACCCCTCCACTTT. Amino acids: CSASFGQGSVGSPLHF.